This T cell receptor (beta chain) was identified in a study of T cell repertoires in cytomegalovirus infection. About the study: Both CMV infection and a matching HLA type were indicated by public TCR beta signatures.

Study-wide points: HLA-C-restricted TCR beta clonotypes specific for CMV led the ex vivo response. There were carriers of CMV plus the relevant HLA, and cumulative public TCR beta family frequency identified them.

TCRdb re-analysed the reads in MiXCR, keeping a single row per CDR3 protein. The repertoire has some 68,000 distinct CDR3 sequences, more than 20% of them found once; the top ten carry 79%. Germline CDR1 is SGHVS and CDR2 is FQNEAQ. This CDR3 region has 14 residues. The germline V and J ends were trimmed by 1 base and 7 bases, with 13 bases remaining between them. This clonotype was picked up a small number of times. Its antigen is still unknown. The chain couples TRBV7-8 to TRBJ2-5; D is possibly TRBD2 (6 bases). Source material: PBMCs, sequenced either directly or after in vitro stimulation (not recorded which). The source is a human donor in good health (CMV status not recorded). Some clones in this sample may be carry-over from other donors' samples. CDR3 in DNA: TGTGCCAGCAGCTTAGAGCGGGCCCTCGGGACCCAGTACTTC. Its protein is CASSLERALGTQYF.